One sample yielded the 6 T cell receptor beta chains listed below, sequenced in a study of cytomegalovirus exposure and HLA in healthy donors. Primers: 60 Vbeta forward and 13 Jbeta reverse. Using immunoSEQ multiplex PCR, the repertoire was profiled, and TCRdb retains in-frame clones only, with some absent. The data show fewer than 30,000 clones, approximately 62% seen once. Sequencing was done on a sample of PBMCs. These receptors came from a male donor in good health and CMV-seropositive.

The chain is built from TRBV4-1 and TRBJ2-7; perhaps TRBD2 as D (6 bases). V was pared by 4 bases and J by 2 bases, with 15 bases between. This CDR3 region has 15 residues. CDR1 MGHRA and CDR2 YSYEKL come from the germline V gene. CDR3 sequence (DNA): TGCGCCAGCAGCCCAAAGAGGACTAACCCCTACGAGCAGTACTTC. Protein product: CASSPKRTNPYEQYF.

The rearrangement uses TRBV5-1 and TRBJ2-7; D perhaps matches TRBD2 (7 bases). Germline CDR1 reads SGHRS; CDR2 reads YFSETQ. The CDR3 has 15 residues. V lost 4 bases, J lost 1 base, and 15 bases lay in between. CDR3: CASSPGRGASYEQYF. The CDR3, as DNA: TGCGCCAGCAGCCCTGGCCGGGGGGCTTCCTACGAGCAGTACTTC.

This clone was picked up a small number of times. The J gene is TRBJ2-1, the V gene TRBV2, with 15 positions matching TRBD2. Unmatched junction bases numbered 6, after V lost 4 bases and J lost 14 bases. Germline lookup yields CDR1 SNHLY and CDR2 FYNNEI. The CDR3 runs 14 residues. CDR3 sequence reads: CASSGGLAGGSKFF. CDR3 coding DNA: TGTGCCAGCAGTGGGGGACTAGCGGGGGGATCGAAGTTCTTC.

DNA of the CDR3: TGTGCCAGTACGCAAGACAGGGGCGTCTATGGCTACACCTTC. Residues: CASTQDRGVYGYTF. V and J are TRBV6-1 and TRBJ1-2, with 8 bases matching TRBD1. This CDR3 has 14 residues. V lost 9 bases and J lost 4; bases outside the gene matches: 10. Looked up from germline, CDR1 is MNHNS and CDR2 is SASEGT.

This chain joins TRBV5-1 and TRBJ2-1; TRBD2 is a possible D gene (6 bases). Germline V lookup: CDR1 SGHRS, CDR2 YFSETQ. V gave up 4 bases and J gave up 8 bases, with 25 bases separating them. CDR3 length: 17 amino acids. This CDR3 is CASSRVLDGSFWHEQFF. Written as DNA, the CDR3 is TGCGCCAGCAGCCGGGTGCTCGACGGGAGTTTTTGGCATGAGCAGTTCTTC.

The chain carries TRBV28 and TRBJ2-3, with TRBD2 as a possible D gene (5 bases). Germline CDR1 is MDHEN and CDR2 is SYDVKM. The CDR3 sequence is 13 residues long. The V and J ends lost 6 bases and 6 bases respectively, with 13 bases between them. Written as DNA, the CDR3 is TGTGCCAGCAGACCGAGGGTTCGGGATACGCAGTATTTT. Translation gives CASRPRVRDTQYF.